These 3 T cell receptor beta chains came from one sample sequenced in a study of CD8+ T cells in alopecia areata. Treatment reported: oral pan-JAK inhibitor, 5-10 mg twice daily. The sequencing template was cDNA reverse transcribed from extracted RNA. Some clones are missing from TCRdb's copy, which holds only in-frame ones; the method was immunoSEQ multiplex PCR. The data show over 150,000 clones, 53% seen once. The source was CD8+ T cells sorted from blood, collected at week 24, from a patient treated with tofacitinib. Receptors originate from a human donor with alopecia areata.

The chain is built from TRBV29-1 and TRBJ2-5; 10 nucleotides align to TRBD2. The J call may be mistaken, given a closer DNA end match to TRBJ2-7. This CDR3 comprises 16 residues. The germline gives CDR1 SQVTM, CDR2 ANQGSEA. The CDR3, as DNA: TGCAGCGCTCTCGGTTCTAGCGGGGGAAGCTCCTACGAGCAGTACTTC. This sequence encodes CSALGSSGGSSYEQYF.

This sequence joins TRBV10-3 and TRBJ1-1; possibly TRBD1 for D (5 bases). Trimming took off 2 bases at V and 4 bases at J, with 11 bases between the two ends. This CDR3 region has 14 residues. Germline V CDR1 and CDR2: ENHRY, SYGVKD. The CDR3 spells CAISEEGSGTEAFF. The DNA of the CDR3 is TGTGCCATCAGTGAGGAGGGGTCCGGCACTGAAGCTTTCTTT.

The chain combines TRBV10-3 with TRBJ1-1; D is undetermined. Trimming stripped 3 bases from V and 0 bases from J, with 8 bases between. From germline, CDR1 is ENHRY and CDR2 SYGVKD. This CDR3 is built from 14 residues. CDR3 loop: CAISEGSMNTEAFF. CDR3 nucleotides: TGTGCCATCAGTGAAGGCAGCATGAACACTGAAGCTTTCTTT.